The entry below gives a single T cell receptor beta chain sequence along with its context. It is likely a read error: a sequence one base away is far more abundant. This library used roughly 400 ng RNA and molecular barcoded adaptors spanning alpha/delta and beta/gamma chains. TCRdb reanalysed the reads using MiXCR and keeps one entry per CDR3 protein. The sample consists of some 140,000 distinct CDR3 sequences, roughly an eighth of them appearing once. Germline V gene sequence: CDR1 SEHNR, CDR2 FQNEAQ (reference sequence). The CDR3 consists of 11 residues. The data derive from a study of read filtering for tumor transcriptome and immune sequencing.

Sequenced: a population of CD138-negative cells sorted from bone marrow. This TCR was sampled from a donor aged 40 or over with multiple myeloma. J is TRBJ1-6 and V is TRBV7-9, with no clear D. The CDR3 nucleotides read TGTGCCAGCGGCTTAGGACCCGATGAGGTCTTT. Translated: CASGLGPDEVF.